The 10 T cell receptor beta chains below all came from one sample that was sequenced in a study of CXCR3-negative and CXCR3-positive naive CD8 T cells. Study-level findings and limits: Researchers report that CXCR3-positive naive cells carry more hydrophobic TRB CDR3s than CXCR3-negative naive cells.

It was by 5' RACE with UMI labels that the TRB cDNA libraries were prepared. TCRdb re-analyzed the 5' RACE reads; it lists each CDR3 protein once, without DNA. The sample yields 140,000 to 150,000 distinct CDR3 sequences, of which the top ten take up about 0.28%. Their target antigens are unknown. The sequencing input was naive CXCR3+ CD8+ T cells from blood. Subset described: CD45RO-CCR7+CD27+CD95- naive CD8+ T cells expressing CXCR3 (TNR3+). The receptors stem from a human donor in good health. Some clones in this sample may be carry-over from other donors' samples.

The rearrangement uses TRBV7-9 and TRBJ2-1; TCRdb proposes TRBD2, but this gene call is untestable without DNA. The germline V gene has CDR1 SEHNR and CDR2 FQNEAQ (reference sequence). The CDR3 loop spans 16 amino acids. The CDR3 here is CASSFRGPGPPNEQFF.

The chain couples TRBV29-1 to TRBJ2-7; without DNA, the TCRdb call of TRBD2 cannot be checked. The CDR3 contains 12 residues. CDR1 and CDR2 (germline): SQVTM, ANQGSEA. Here the CDR3 reads CSVGVAGIEQYF.

The chain uses TRBV29-1 and TRBJ2-5; TCRdb reports TRBD1, a call that lacks DNA to check it against. The CDR3 consists of 11 residues. Germline CDR1 is SQVTM and CDR2 is ANQGSEA. This CDR3 is CSELGGETQYF.

The rearrangement links TRBV4-2 to TRBJ1-3. The CDR3 is made up of 15 amino acids. Per the germline V gene, CDR1 is LGHNA and CDR2 is YNFKEQ. This chain's CDR3 is CASSLERSSGNTIYF.

The rearrangement links TRBV27 to TRBJ2-7. CDR3 length: 12 residues. Germline CDR1 is MNHEY and CDR2 is SMNVEV (reference sequence). CDR3 sequence: CASRRGTYEQYF.

V and J are TRBV28 and TRBJ1-4. Per germline, CDR1 MDHEN and CDR2 SYDVKM. The CDR3 consists of 14 residues. The CDR3 region is CASSLGATNEKLFF.

CDR3 region: CASSQVLAGGPYEQYF. This chain links TRBV4-1 with TRBJ2-7. Germline V gene data show CDR1 as MGHRA and CDR2 as YSYEKL. The length of the CDR3 is 16 residues.

The chain links TRBV6-2 or TRBV6-3 to TRBJ1-2; TCRdb names TRBD1, which stays unverified in the absence of DNA. The CDR3 sequence is 15 residues long. Germline CDR1 MNHEY, CDR2 SVGEGT. This CDR3 reads CASSYSTGGVYGYTF.

The CDR3: CASSYTVSYEQYF. J is TRBJ2-7 and V is TRBV6-2 or TRBV6-3. The V gene's germline CDR1 is MNHEY and CDR2 SVGEGT. The CDR3 totals 13 residues.

This rearrangement joins TRBV7-9 to TRBJ1-1; the D call of TRBD1 rests on TCRdb alone, since no DNA is present to check it. The CDR3 has 16 amino acids. In germline, CDR1 is SEHNR, CDR2 FQNEAQ (reference sequence). CDR3 in amino acids: CASSRTGQGRDTEAFF.